These 12 T cell receptor beta chains were all obtained from the same sample, sequenced in a study of CD8 T cells in ankylosing spondylitis. Using its own MiXCR run on the 5' RACE reads, TCRdb lists one record per CDR3 protein. This sample yields 200,000 to 250,000 distinct CDR3 sequences, of which 10% are seen a single time; about 2.8% belongs to the top ten. The sequenced material came from blood, either unsorted or a sorted T cell fraction (not recorded which). The receptors stem from a male donor with ankylosing spondylitis or in good health (not recorded which).

Remarks on this clonotype: A much bigger clone sits one base away, suggesting this may be a read error. The V gene is TRBV6-1, the J gene TRBJ2-3, with 11 bases that match TRBD1. The CDR3 spans 16 residues. Germline V lookup: CDR1 MNHNS, CDR2 SASEGT. In DNA form, the CDR3 reads TGTGCCAGCAGTACCCGGACAGGGGGCTCACCAGATGCGCAGTATTTT. Translating gives CASSTRTGGSPDAQYF.

This clonotype has a count of ten or more. The chain uses TRBV20-1 and TRBJ1-4; D not certain. Per the germline V gene, CDR1 is DFQATT and CDR2 is SNEGSKA (reference sequence). CDR3 length: 13 amino acids. Trimming cost V 2 bases and J 0 bases, with 4 bases left between them. The CDR3 DNA reads as TGCAGTGCTAGAACCGCAACTAATGAAAAACTGTTTTTT. Amino acids: CSARTATNEKLFF.

This clonotype was counted at least ten times. The chain joins TRBV29-1 to TRBJ2-7; no clear D. Trimming left V 0 bases short and J 3 bases short, with 0 bases between. The CDR3 totals 10 residues. CDR1 and CDR2 from the germline V gene are SQVTM and ANQGSEA. The chain's CDR3 is CSVEDYEQYF. The CDR3 DNA reads as TGCAGCGTTGAAGACTACGAGCAGTACTTC.

The chain combines TRBV30 with TRBJ2-4; TRBD2 is a possible D gene (5 bases). The CDR3 covers 13 residues. The germline V gene encodes CDR1 GTSNPN and CDR2 SVGIG (reference sequence). Trimming stripped 4 bases from V and 0 bases from J, with 7 bases between. In nucleotides, the CDR3 is TGTGCCTGGAAGGACTCAGCCAAAAACATTCAGTACTTC. Translated: CAWKDSAKNIQYF. Full variable domain (remainder filled in from reference TRBV30 and TRBJ2-4): SQTIHQWPATLVQPVGSPLSLECTVEGTSNPNLYWYRQAAGRGLQLLFYSVGIGQISSEVPQNLSASRPQDRQFILSSKKLLLSDSGFYLCAWKDSAKNIQYFGAGTRLSVL.

This clonotype was seen a handful of times. A much bigger clone sits one base away, suggesting this may be a read error. This chain links TRBV3-1 with TRBJ2-7, with 10 positions matching TRBD2. This CDR3 spans 18 amino acids. Germline V gene sequence: CDR1 LGHDT, CDR2 YNNKEL (reference sequence). The CDR3 protein is CACSQVDLWTSGSYEQYF. CDR3 DNA: TGTGCCTGCAGCCAAGTAGATTTGTGGACTAGCGGATCCTACGAGCAGTACTTC.

There are many counts of this clonotype. The CDR3 bases are TGTGCCAGTAGTGTGACGGTTAATGAGCAGTTCTTC. It yields the protein CASSVTVNEQFF. The chain links TRBV19 to TRBJ2-1; D uncertain. CDR3 length: 12 residues. V was cut by 5 bases and J by 7 bases, with 9 bases left in between. Per germline, CDR1 LNHDA and CDR2 SQIVND (reference sequence).

This chain uses TRBV11-2 with TRBJ2-5; perhaps TRBD2 as D (5 bases). Germline V gene lookup returns CDR1 SGHAT and CDR2 FQNNGV. With 0 bases removed from V and 2 bases from J, the gap between germline ends came to 10 bases. The CDR3 length is 15 residues. CDR3 sequence (DNA): TGTGCCAGCAGCTTAGATCCGACTACGCAAGAGACCCAGTACTTC. This codes for CASSLDPTTQETQYF.

This clonotype was seen many times. This chain uses TRBV5-1 with TRBJ2-3, with a tentative D call TRBD1 (6 bases). CDR3 length equals 14 residues. Germline V lookup: CDR1 SGHRS, CDR2 YFSETQ. V dropped 2 bases and J dropped 5 bases, with 12 bases sitting between them. CDR3 in amino acids: CASSFGTIGDTQYF. CDR3 nucleotide sequence: TGCGCCAGCAGCTTCGGGACAATAGGAGATACGCAGTATTTT.

The CDR3 loop reads CASSAKSLDGYTF. CDR3 nucleotide sequence: TGTGCCAGCAGTGCCAAGAGCTTGGATGGCTACACCTTC. The rearrangement uses TRBV6-1 and TRBJ1-2, with D hard to call. V shed 4 bases and J shed 6 bases, with 12 bases lying between them. The CDR3 runs 13 residues. Germline V CDR1 and CDR2: MNHNS, SASEGT.

The chain links TRBV6-1 to TRBJ1-2, with TRBD1 matching over 11 bases. V lost 6 bases and J lost 7; bases outside the gene matches: 4. This CDR3 has 13 amino acids. Germline-derived CDR1 and CDR2 are MNHNS and SASEGT. The CDR3 loop is CASRAGTGGGYTF. The CDR3 bases are TGTGCCAGCAGGGCCGGGACAGGGGGTGGCTACACCTTC.

This clonotype was detected many times. V and J are TRBV29-1 and TRBJ2-1; D is undetermined. The CDR3 has 11 residues. Germline loops: CDR1 SQVTM, CDR2 ANQGSEA. Trimming removed 8 bases at V and 10 bases at J, with 15 bases between. The DNA of the CDR3 is TGCAGCCTGAGGTACTTCGACGAGCAGTTCTTC. Encoded protein: CSLRYFDEQFF.

This clonotype was detected many times. The gene calls are TRBV25-1 and TRBJ2-1; 9 bases are a match to TRBD2. The CDR3 totals 15 residues. The V gene end was trimmed by 2 bases and the J gene end by 9 bases; junction bases not matched to a gene: 8. The germline gives CDR1 MGHDK, CDR2 SYGVNS. This CDR3 reads CASSEGGASGIEQFF. The CDR3 coding sequence is TGTGCCAGCAGTGAAGGCGGGGCTAGCGGGATTGAGCAGTTCTTC.